Below, 20 T cell receptor beta chains from the same sample are listed, as sequenced in a study of blood T cell repertoires in COVID-19. Clones were sequenced by immunoSEQ multiplex PCR, and TCRdb holds only the in-frame ones, with some missing. This sample has some 110,000 clones, with 82% found just once. Material: peripheral blood. The receptors derive from a man between 65 and 85 years old with acute or convalescent COVID-19.

A few counts support this clone. The chain recombines TRBV14 with TRBJ2-3; no reliable D call. The germline gives CDR1 SGHDN, CDR2 FVKESK. Trimming stripped 3 bases from V and 8 bases from J, with 15 bases between. The CDR3 runs 14 residues. In DNA, the CDR3 is TGTGCCAGCAGCCACCGCCCCTACTCCCTTACGCAGTATTTT. Amino acids: CASSHRPYSLTQYF.

This sequence joins TRBV6-6 and TRBJ1-4; TRBD1 aligns across 7 bases. With V trimmed by 5 bases and J by 7 bases, 7 bases remained unmatched. The CDR3 runs to 14 residues. The germline gives CDR1 MNHNY, CDR2 SVGAGI (reference sequence). The CDR3 coding sequence is TGTGCCAGCAGTGGACAGGTCAGAGGTGAAAAACTGTTTTTT. It codes for CASSGQVRGEKLFF.

This chain connects TRBV5-1 to TRBJ1-5; no clear D. In germline, CDR1 is SGHRS, CDR2 YFSETQ. The CDR3 is made up of 14 amino acids. The V and J ends lost 0 bases and 6 bases respectively, with 10 bases between them. This CDR3 reads CASSLGEEGQPQHF. CDR3 coding DNA: TGCGCCAGCAGCTTGGGGGAGGAGGGTCAGCCCCAGCATTTT.

The chain employs TRBV28 and TRBJ2-3, with 10 bases that match TRBD1. Germline V gives CDR1 MDHEN, CDR2 SYDVKM. V lost 8 bases, J lost 3 bases, and 8 bases stayed unmatched. This CDR3 contains 15 residues. This CDR3 is CASRGTGVGTDTQYF. The CDR3 nucleotides read TGTGCCAGCCGAGGGACAGGGGTTGGAACAGATACGCAGTATTTT.

This clone appeared a few times. Other DNA sequences in this specimen translate into the identical CDR3. V and J are TRBV5-1 and TRBJ1-2, with 8 bases aligning to TRBD1. This CDR3 comprises 14 residues. The J segment lost 3 bases and the V segment lost 4 bases, leaving 5 bases of the junction unmatched. Germline lookup yields CDR1 SGHRS and CDR2 YFSETQ. CDR3 in amino acids: CASSPGQGYYGYTF. The CDR3 nucleotides read TGCGCCAGCAGCCCCGGACAGGGCTACTATGGCTACACCTTC.

This chain uses TRBV10-3 with TRBJ1-6, with 8 bases identical to TRBD1. CDR3 length: 12 residues. V trimming: 10 bases; J trimming: 8 bases; junction bases outside the gene matches: 4. CDR1 and CDR2 from the germline V gene are ENHRY and SYGVKD. The CDR3 nucleotides read TGTGCCACCACGGACAGGGATTCACCCCTCCACTTT. It is translated as CATTDRDSPLHF.

The V call is TRBV28, the J call TRBJ2-1, with TRBD2 matching 7 bases. Germline assignment: CDR1 MDHEN and CDR2 SYDVKM. V lost 6 bases, J lost 8 bases, and 7 bases stayed unmatched. CDR3 length: 13 residues. For the CDR3, the DNA is TGTGCCAGCAGGGTTAGCGGGCCGGATGAGCAGTTCTTC. It encodes CASRVSGPDEQFF.

The chain is built from TRBV28 and TRBJ2-4; possibly TRBD1 for D (6 bases). This CDR3 comprises 14 residues. V lost 4 bases and J lost 7, with 14 bases in between. The V gene's germline CDR1 is MDHEN and CDR2 SYDVKM. CDR3 protein: CASSSSTGPNIQYF. The CDR3 coding sequence is TGTGCCAGCAGTTCCTCGACAGGACCGAACATTCAGTACTTC.

The chain links TRBV5-4 to TRBJ2-2; tentative D call: TRBD1 (6 bases). Trimming removed 0 bases at V and 5 bases at J, with 11 bases between. Germline CDR1 reads SGHNT; CDR2 reads YYREEE (reference sequence). This CDR3 is 15 amino acids long. CDR3 sequence: CASSLARTATGELFF. The CDR3, as DNA: TGTGCCAGCAGCTTGGCTAGGACAGCGACCGGGGAGCTGTTTTTT. The full variable domain, rest sourced from reference TRBV5-4 and TRBJ2-2, is ETGVTQSPTHLIKTRGQQVTLRCSSQSGHNTVSWYQQALGQGPQFIFQYYREEENGRGNFPPRFSGLQFPNYSSELNVNALELDDSALYLCASSLARTATGELFFGEGSRLTVL.

This clone has more than one count but fewer than ten. This chain links TRBV5-1 with TRBJ2-2, with 7 bases identical to TRBD1. The junction had 3 bases not matched to a gene; V was cut back by 0 bases and J by 1 base. This CDR3 contains 16 residues. Germline V gene data show CDR1 as SGHRS and CDR2 as YFSETQ. The CDR3 loop is CASSLEGGLNTGELFF. The CDR3 nucleotides read TGCGCCAGCAGCTTGGAAGGGGGCCTGAACACCGGGGAGCTGTTTTTT. The variable domain in full, with the rest retrieved from reference TRBV5-1 and TRBJ2-2, is KAGVTQTPRYLIKTRGQQVTLSCSPISGHRSVSWYQQTPGQGLQFLFEYFSETQRNKGNFPGRFSGRQFSNSRSEMNVSTLELGDSALYLCASSLEGGLNTGELFFGEGSRLTVL.

V usage is TRBV27 and J usage is TRBJ2-1, with TRBD2 identical over 8 bases. Germline CDR1 is MNHEY and CDR2 is SMNVEV (reference sequence). The CDR3 has 14 residues. The ends lost 5 bases at V and 5 bases at J; junction bases unmatched: 5. The CDR3, as DNA: TGTGCCAGCAGTCTGGCGGGAGGAAACAATGAGCAGTTCTTC. This encodes CASSLAGGNNEQFF.

The J gene is TRBJ2-3, the V gene TRBV19, with 8 bases matching TRBD1. CDR1 is LNHDA, CDR2 SQIVND, per germline (reference sequence). Trimming took 3 bases from V and 5 from J; bases not matched to a gene: 10. The CDR3 spans 16 residues. In DNA form, the CDR3 reads TGTGCCAGTAGTATTCTTATCGGACAGGGTGGAGATACGCAGTATTTT. It codes for CASSILIGQGGDTQYF.

This chain links TRBV28 with TRBJ1-1; TRBD1 agrees at 7 bases. Per germline, CDR1 MDHEN and CDR2 SYDVKM. This CDR3 is 16 amino acids long. Trimming cost V 2 bases and J 6 bases; bases outside gene matches: 12. CDR3 coding DNA: TGTGCCAGCAGTTTACGGAAGGTGCTGACAGGGTCTGAAGCTTTCTTT. This encodes CASSLRKVLTGSEAFF.

The rearrangement joins TRBV1 to TRBJ2-7; the D segment call TRBD2 is taken from the table without a DNA check. TRBV1 has pseudogene status. The CDR3 loop spans 15 amino acids. The CDR3 DNA follows: TGCACCAGCAGCCAAAGCGGGGGGCAACCTACGAGGCAGTACTTC. It yields the protein CTSSQSGGQPTRQYF.

The V and J genes are TRBV30 and TRBJ1-1, with a weak D call TRBD1 (6 bases). The CDR3 runs to 11 residues. With 0 bases removed from V and 10 bases from J, the gap between germline ends came to 9 bases. CDR1 GTSNPN and CDR2 SVGIG come from the germline V gene (reference sequence). CDR3 nucleotides: TGTGCCTGGAGTGTGGGGGCGGGAGCTTTCTTT. Protein sequence: CAWSVGAGAFF.

The CDR3 bases are TGTGCCAGCAGATCGTTCCCGGGGGCCGGGGAGCTGTTTTTT. This gives the protein CASRSFPGAGELFF. V gene TRBV6-5 combines with J gene TRBJ2-2, with D possibly matching TRBD2 (6 bases). V lost 6 bases to trimming and J lost 6 bases, with 14 bases between them. This CDR3 region has 14 residues. Germline lookup yields CDR1 MNHEY and CDR2 SVGAGI.

This sequence joins TRBV30 and TRBJ2-7; 8 bases are shared with TRBD2. In germline, CDR1 is GTSNPN, CDR2 SVGIG (reference sequence). This CDR3 region has 14 residues. With 0 bases clipped from V and 5 bases from J, the junction kept 6 bases outside the gene matches. The CDR3 spells CAWSVGGSGDEQYF. CDR3 nucleotides: TGTGCCTGGAGTGTCGGGGGTAGCGGGGACGAGCAGTACTTC.

V and J are TRBV28 and TRBJ1-1, with unresolved D. V dropped 5 bases and J dropped 4 bases, with 8 bases sitting between them. Germline V gene data show CDR1 as MDHEN and CDR2 as SYDVKM. The CDR3 loop spans 12 amino acids. CDR3 coding DNA: TGTGCCAGCAGTACACAGTTCACTGAAGCTTTCTTT. Translated: CASSTQFTEAFF.

The chain has TRBV27 and TRBJ2-1; 7 nucleotides line up with TRBD2. The V and J ends lost 5 bases and 1 base, in that order; junction bases with no gene match: 11. The CDR3 is 17 residues long. Germline loops: CDR1 MNHEY, CDR2 SMNVEV (reference sequence). DNA of the CDR3: TGTGCCAGCAGTCCCCCCCCTCTAGCGGTATCCTACAATGAGCAGTTCTTC. Protein: CASSPPPLAVSYNEQFF.

The chain uses TRBV11-1 and TRBJ2-1; TRBD2 matches at 8 bases. The CDR3 runs 15 residues. The V gene end was trimmed by 1 base and the J gene end by 5 bases; junction bases not matched to a gene: 4. Per the germline V gene, CDR1 is SGHAT and CDR2 is FQDESV (reference sequence). The CDR3 region is CASSLELAVNNEQFF. CDR3 in DNA: TGTGCCAGCAGCTTAGAACTAGCGGTAAACAATGAGCAGTTCTTC.